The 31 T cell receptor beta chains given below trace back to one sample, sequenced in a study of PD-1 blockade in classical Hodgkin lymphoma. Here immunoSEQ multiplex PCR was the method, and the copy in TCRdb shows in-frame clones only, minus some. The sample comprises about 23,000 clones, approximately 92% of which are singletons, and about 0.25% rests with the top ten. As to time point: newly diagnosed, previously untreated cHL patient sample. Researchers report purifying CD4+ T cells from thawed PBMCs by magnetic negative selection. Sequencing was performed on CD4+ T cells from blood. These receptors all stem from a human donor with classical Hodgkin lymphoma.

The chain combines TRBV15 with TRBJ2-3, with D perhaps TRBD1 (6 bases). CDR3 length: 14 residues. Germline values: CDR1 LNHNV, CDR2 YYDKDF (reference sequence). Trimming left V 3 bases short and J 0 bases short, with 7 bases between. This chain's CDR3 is CATSSRGSTDTQYF. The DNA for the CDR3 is TGTGCCACCAGCAGCAGGGGAAGCACAGATACGCAGTATTTT.

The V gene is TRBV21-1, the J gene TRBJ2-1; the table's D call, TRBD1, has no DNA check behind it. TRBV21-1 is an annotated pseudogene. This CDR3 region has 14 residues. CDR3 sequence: CASTPGQGSNEQFF. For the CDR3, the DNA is TGTGCCAGCACGCCGGGACAGGGTTCCAATGAGCAGTTCTTC.

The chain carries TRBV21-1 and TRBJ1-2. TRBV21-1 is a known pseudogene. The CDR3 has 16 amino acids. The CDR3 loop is CASTGMGRRGGSGYTF. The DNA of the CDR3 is TGTGCCAGCACAGGGATGGGACGCAGAGGAGGTTCTGGCTACACCTTC.

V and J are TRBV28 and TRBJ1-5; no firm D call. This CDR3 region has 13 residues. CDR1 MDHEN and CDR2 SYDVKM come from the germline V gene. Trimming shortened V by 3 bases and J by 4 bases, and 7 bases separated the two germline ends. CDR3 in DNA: TGTGCCAGCAGTTTCTCGGGGAATCAGCCCCAGCATTTT. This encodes CASSFSGNQPQHF.

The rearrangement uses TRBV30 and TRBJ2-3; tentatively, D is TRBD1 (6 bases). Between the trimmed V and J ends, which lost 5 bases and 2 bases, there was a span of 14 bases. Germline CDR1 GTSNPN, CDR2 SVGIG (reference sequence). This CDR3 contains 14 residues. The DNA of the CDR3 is TGTGCCTGGGGCGGACAGAGCATCACAGATACGCAGTATTTT. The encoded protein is CAWGGQSITDTQYF. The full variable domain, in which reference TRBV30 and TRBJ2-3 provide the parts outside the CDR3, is SQTIHQWPATLVQPVGSPLSLECTVEGTSNPNLYWYRQAAGRGLQLLFYSVGIGQISSEVPQNLSASRPQDRQFILSSKKLLLSDSGFYLCAWGGQSITDTQYFGPGTRLTVL.

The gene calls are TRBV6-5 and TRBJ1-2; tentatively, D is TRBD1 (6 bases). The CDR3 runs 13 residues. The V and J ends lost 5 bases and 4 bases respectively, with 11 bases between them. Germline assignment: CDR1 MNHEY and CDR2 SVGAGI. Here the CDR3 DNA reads TGTGCCAGCAGTAATGGACAGACCTATGGCTACACCTTC. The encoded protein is CASSNGQTYGYTF.

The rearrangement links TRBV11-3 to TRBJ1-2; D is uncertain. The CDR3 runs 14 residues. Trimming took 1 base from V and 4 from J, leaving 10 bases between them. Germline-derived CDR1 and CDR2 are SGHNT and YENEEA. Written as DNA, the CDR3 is TGTGCCAGCAGCTTAGGGGGAGATTTCTATGGCTACACCTTC. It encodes CASSLGGDFYGYTF. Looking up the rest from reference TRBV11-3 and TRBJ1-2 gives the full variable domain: EAGVVQSPRYKIIEKKQPVAFWCNPISGHNTLYWYLQNLGQGPELLIRYENEEAVDDSQLPKDRFSAERLKGVDSTLKIQPAELGDSAVYLCASSLGGDFYGYTFGSGTRLTVV.

CDR3 protein: CAWSVPSLGGGELFF. CDR3 bases: TGTGCCTGGAGTGTACCCTCCCTAGGAGGGGGGGAGCTGTTTTTT. This chain connects TRBV30 to TRBJ2-2, with D possibly TRBD2 on 6 matching bases. This CDR3 contains 15 residues. The ends were cut back, 0 bases at V and 8 bases at J, with 16 bases in the middle. Germline V CDR1 and CDR2: GTSNPN, SVGIG (reference sequence).

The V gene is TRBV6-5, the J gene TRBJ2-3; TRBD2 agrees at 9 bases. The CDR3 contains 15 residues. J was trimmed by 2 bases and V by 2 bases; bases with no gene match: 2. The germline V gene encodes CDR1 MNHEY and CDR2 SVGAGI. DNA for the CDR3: TGTGCCAGCAGTTACGCGGGGGGGACCACAGATACGCAGTATTTT. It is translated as CASSYAGGTTDTQYF.

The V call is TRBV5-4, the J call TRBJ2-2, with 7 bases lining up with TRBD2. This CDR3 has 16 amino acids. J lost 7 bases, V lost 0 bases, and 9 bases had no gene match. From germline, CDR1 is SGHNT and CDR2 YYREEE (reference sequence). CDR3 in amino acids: CASSLGQAGAVGELFF. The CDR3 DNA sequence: TGTGCCAGCAGCTTGGGGCAGGCGGGAGCGGTCGGGGAGCTGTTTTTT.

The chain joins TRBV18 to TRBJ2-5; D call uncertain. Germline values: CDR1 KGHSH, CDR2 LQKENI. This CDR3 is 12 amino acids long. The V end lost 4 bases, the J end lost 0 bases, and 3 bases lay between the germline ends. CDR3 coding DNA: TGTGCCAGCTCACTAAACCAAGAGACCCAGTACTTC. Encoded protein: CASSLNQETQYF.

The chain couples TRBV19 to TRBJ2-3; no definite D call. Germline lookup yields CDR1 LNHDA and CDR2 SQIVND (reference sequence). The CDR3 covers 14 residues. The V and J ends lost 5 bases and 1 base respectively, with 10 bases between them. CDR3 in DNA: TGTGCCAGTAGTGAGGACCCTGGCACAGATACGCAGTATTTT. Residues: CASSEDPGTDTQYF.

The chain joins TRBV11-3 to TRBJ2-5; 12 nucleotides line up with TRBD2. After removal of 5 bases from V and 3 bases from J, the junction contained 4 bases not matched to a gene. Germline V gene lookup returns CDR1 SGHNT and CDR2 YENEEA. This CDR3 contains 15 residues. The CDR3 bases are TGTGCCAGCAGCCACGGACTAGCGGGGAAAGAGACCCAGTACTTC. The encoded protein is CASSHGLAGKETQYF.

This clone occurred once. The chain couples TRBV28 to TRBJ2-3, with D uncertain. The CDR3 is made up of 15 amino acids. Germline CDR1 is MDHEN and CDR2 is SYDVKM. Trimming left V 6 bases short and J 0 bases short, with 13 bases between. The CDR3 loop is CASRPQSSSTDTQYF. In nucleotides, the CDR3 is TGTGCCAGCAGGCCCCAGTCGTCTAGCACAGATACGCAGTATTTT.

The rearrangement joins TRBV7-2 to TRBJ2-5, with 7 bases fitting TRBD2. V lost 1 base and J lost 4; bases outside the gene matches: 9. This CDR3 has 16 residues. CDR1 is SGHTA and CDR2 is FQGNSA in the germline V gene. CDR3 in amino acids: CASSLVEGRGRETQYF. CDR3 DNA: TGTGCCAGCAGCTTAGTGGAGGGGAGGGGTCGAGAGACCCAGTACTTC.

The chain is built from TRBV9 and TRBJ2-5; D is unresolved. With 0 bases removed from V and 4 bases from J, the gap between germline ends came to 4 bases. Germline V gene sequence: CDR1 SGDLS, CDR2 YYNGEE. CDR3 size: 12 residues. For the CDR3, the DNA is TGTGCCAGCAGCGTAGAGGGAGAGACCCAGTACTTC. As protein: CASSVEGETQYF.

The CDR3 loop reads CASSRAPNEKLFF. Here the CDR3 DNA reads TGTGCCAGCAGCCGGGCCCCTAATGAAAAACTGTTTTTT. This sequence joins TRBV11-2 and TRBJ1-4; D call uncertain. The V end lost 5 bases, the J end lost 3 bases, and 7 bases lay between the germline ends. From germline, CDR1 is SGHAT and CDR2 FQNNGV. This CDR3 is built from 13 residues. Combining the CDR3 with reference TRBV11-2 and TRBJ1-4 gives the whole variable domain EAGVAQSPRYKIIEKRQSVAFWCNPISGHATLYWYQQILGQGPKLLIQFQNNGVVDDSQLPKDRFSAERLKGVDSTLKIQPAKLEDSAVYLCASSRAPNEKLFFGSGTQLSVL.

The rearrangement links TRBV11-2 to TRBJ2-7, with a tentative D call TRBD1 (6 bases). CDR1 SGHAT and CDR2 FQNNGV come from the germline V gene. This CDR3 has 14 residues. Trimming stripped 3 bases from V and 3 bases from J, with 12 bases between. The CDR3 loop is CASSFWTDFYEQYF. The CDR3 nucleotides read TGTGCCAGCAGCTTCTGGACAGACTTCTACGAGCAGTACTTC.

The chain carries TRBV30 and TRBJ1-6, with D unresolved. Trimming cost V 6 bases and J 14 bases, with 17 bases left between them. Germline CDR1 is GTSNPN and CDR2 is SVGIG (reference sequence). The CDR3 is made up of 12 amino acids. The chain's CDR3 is CACHLRPWALHF. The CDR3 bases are TGTGCCTGCCACCTTAGGCCCTGGGCCCTCCACTTT.

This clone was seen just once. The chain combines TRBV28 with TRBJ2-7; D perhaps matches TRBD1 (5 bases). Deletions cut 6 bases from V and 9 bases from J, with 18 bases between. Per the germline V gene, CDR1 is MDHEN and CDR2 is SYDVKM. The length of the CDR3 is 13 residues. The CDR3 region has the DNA TGTGCCAGCAGGGGTGACAGACCCCGGCCGCAGTACTTC. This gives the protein CASRGDRPRPQYF.

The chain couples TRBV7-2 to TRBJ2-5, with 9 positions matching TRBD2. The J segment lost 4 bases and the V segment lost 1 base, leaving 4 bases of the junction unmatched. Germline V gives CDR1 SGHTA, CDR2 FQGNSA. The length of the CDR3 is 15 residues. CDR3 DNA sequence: TGTGCCAGCAGCTTAGTGGGGACTAGCAGAGAGACCCAGTACTTC. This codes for CASSLVGTSRETQYF. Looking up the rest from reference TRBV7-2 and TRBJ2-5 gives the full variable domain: GAGVSQSPSNKVTEKGKDVELRCDPISGHTALYWYRQSLGQGLEFLIYFQGNSAPDKSGLPSDRFSAERTGGSVSTLTIQRTQQEDSAVYLCASSLVGTSRETQYFGPGTRLLVL.

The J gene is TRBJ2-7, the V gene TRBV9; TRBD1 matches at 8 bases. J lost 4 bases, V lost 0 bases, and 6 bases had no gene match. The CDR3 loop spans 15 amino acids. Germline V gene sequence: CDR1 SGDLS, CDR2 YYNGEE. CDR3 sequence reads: CASSVGQGAMYEQYF. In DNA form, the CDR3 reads TGTGCCAGCAGCGTAGGGCAGGGGGCTATGTACGAGCAGTACTTC.

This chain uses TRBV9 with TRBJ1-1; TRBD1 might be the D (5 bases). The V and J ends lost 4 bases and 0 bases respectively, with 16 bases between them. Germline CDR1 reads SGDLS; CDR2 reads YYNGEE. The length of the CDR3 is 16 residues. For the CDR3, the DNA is TGTGCCAGCAGCTTAACAGGTGAAGGGATGAACACTGAAGCTTTCTTT. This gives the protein CASSLTGEGMNTEAFF.

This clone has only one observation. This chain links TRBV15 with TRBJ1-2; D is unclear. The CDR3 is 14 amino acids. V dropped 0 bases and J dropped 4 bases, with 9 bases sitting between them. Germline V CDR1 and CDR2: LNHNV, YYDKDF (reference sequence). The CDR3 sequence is CATSRDSTPYGYTF. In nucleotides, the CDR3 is TGTGCCACCAGCAGAGACTCCACCCCCTATGGCTACACCTTC.

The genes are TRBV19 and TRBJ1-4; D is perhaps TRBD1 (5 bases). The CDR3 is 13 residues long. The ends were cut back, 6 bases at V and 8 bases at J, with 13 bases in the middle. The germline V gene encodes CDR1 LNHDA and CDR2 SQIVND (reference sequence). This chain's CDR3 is CASRPRVEEKLFF. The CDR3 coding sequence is TGTGCCAGTAGGCCCAGGGTGGAGGAAAAACTGTTTTTT.

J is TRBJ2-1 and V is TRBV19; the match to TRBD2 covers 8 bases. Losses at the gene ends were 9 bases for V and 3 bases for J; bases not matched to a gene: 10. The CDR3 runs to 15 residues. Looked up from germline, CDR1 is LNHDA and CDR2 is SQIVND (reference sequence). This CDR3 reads CASLPRSGSYNEQFF. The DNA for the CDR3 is TGTGCCAGCCTTCCCCGCAGCGGGAGCTACAATGAGCAGTTCTTC.

This CDR3 reads CASGLSPDRSIGSPLHF. CDR3 nucleotides: TGTGCTAGTGGTTTGTCCCCGGACAGGTCGATTGGTTCACCCCTCCACTTT. The gene calls are TRBV12-5 and TRBJ1-6; the match to TRBD1 covers 7 bases. V shed 2 bases, J shed 9 bases, and the junction held 13 bases outside the gene matches. Germline assignment: CDR1 LGHNT and CDR2 FRNRAP. CDR3 size: 17 residues. The full variable domain, completed using reference TRBV12-5 and TRBJ1-6, is DARVTQTPRHKVTEMGQEVTMRCQPILGHNTVFWYRQTMMQGLELLAYFRNRAPLDDSGMPKDRFSAEMPDATLATLKIQPSEPRDSAVYFCASGLSPDRSIGSPLHFGNGTRLTVT.

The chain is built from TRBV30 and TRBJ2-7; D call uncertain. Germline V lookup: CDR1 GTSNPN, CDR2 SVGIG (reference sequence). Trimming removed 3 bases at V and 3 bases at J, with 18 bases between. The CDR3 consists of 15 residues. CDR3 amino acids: CAWSARPRFHYEQYF. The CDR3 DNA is TGTGCCTGGAGCGCCCGACCCAGGTTCCACTACGAGCAGTACTTC.

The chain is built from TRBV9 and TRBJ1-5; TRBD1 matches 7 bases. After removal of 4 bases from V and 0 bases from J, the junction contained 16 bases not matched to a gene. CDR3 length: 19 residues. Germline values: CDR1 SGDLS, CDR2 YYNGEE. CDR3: CASSPHPGTAENSNQPQHF. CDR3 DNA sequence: TGTGCCAGCAGCCCCCACCCCGGGACAGCGGAAAATAGCAATCAGCCCCAGCATTTT.

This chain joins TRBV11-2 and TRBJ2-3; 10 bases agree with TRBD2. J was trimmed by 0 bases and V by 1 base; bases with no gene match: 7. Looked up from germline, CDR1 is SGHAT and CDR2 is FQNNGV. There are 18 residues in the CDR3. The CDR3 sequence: CASSLAPLAGTSTDTQYF. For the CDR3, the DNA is TGTGCCAGCAGCTTAGCCCCACTAGCGGGGACTAGCACAGATACGCAGTATTTT.

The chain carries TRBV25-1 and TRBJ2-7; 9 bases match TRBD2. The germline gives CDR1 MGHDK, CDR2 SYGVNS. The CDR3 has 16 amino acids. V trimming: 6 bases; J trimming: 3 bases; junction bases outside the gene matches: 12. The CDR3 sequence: CASSRGLAGLLYEQYF. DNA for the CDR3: TGTGCCAGCAGCCGGGGTCTAGCGGGACTGCTCTACGAGCAGTACTTC.